The 22 T cell receptor beta chains below were found in one sample sequenced in a study of T-cell reconstitution after alpha-beta-depleted transplantation in children. TCRbeta library construction was performed incorporating unique molecular identifiers. MiXCR, applied by TCRdb to the PCR reads, yields one record per CDR3 protein. The sample contains hundreds of thousands of distinct CDR3 sequences, about an eighth of which appear only once. The source was PBMCs, collected before TCRalphabeta/CD19-depleted stem cell transplant. All receptors derive from a girl aged 2 to 9 with congenital amegakaryocytic thrombocytopenia, due to receive a stem cell transplant.

This clonotype was counted many times. This rearrangement joins TRBV20-1 to TRBJ1-1; D uncertain. The V gene's germline CDR1 is DFQATT and CDR2 SNEGSKA (reference sequence). Trimming removed 1 base at V and 8 bases at J, with 14 bases between. This CDR3 contains 13 residues. The CDR3 DNA reads TGCAGTGCTAGAGGAAAGATTTCTGGGGAAGCTTTCTTT. Its protein product is CSARGKISGEAFF.

This clonotype was detected ten times or more. The J gene is TRBJ2-1, the V gene TRBV6-1; D is undetermined. This CDR3 is 15 amino acids long. Trimming removed 1 base from V and 10 bases from J, with 17 bases in between. Germline values: CDR1 MNHNS, CDR2 SASEGT. The CDR3 nucleotides are TGTGCCAGCAGTGAAGGGGGTACTCCCTTAGGCGAGCAGTTCTTC. It encodes CASSEGGTPLGEQFF.

The gene calls are TRBV3-1 and TRBJ2-2; TRBD2 agrees at 11 bases. J was trimmed by 6 bases and V by 6 bases; bases with no gene match: 9. The CDR3 contains 16 residues. Germline V gene lookup returns CDR1 LGHDT and CDR2 YNNKEL (reference sequence). CDR3 loop: CASRYIAGGPPGELFF. CDR3 DNA: TGTGCCAGCAGATACATAGCGGGAGGGCCCCCCGGGGAGCTGTTTTTT.

This clonotype was recorded many times. The rearrangement uses TRBV5-1 and TRBJ2-3; D is unresolved. CDR1 is SGHRS and CDR2 is YFSETQ in the germline V gene. The CDR3 length is 13 residues. V lost 3 bases to trimming and J lost 1 base, with 6 bases between them. The CDR3 spells CASSSVRTDTQYF. Written as DNA, the CDR3 is TGCGCCAGCAGCTCCGTGCGCACAGATACGCAGTATTTT.

Many counts were recorded for this clonotype. The chain links TRBV5-1 to TRBJ1-1; perhaps TRBD1 as D (6 bases). CDR1 is SGHRS, CDR2 YFSETQ, per germline. The CDR3 runs to 14 residues. Trimming took 9 bases from V and 0 from J, leaving 15 bases between them. CDR3 protein: CATHGGDMNTEAFF. CDR3 nucleotides: TGCGCCACCCACGGGGGGGACATGAACACTGAAGCTTTCTTT. Full variable domain (remainder filled in from reference TRBV5-1 and TRBJ1-1): KAGVTQTPRYLIKTRGQQVTLSCSPISGHRSVSWYQQTPGQGLQFLFEYFSETQRNKGNFPGRFSGRQFSNSRSEMNVSTLELGDSALYLCATHGGDMNTEAFFGQGTRLTVV.

The table lists this clonotype with many counts. CDR3 protein: CSAAGLAGGPQETQYF. The CDR3, as DNA: TGCAGTGCTGCTGGACTAGCGGGAGGACCACAAGAGACCCAGTACTTC. J is TRBJ2-5 and V is TRBV20-1; 14 nucleotides align to TRBD2. J lost 2 bases, V lost 5 bases, and 7 bases had no gene match. Per germline, CDR1 DFQATT and CDR2 SNEGSKA (reference sequence). The CDR3 has 16 amino acids.

There are many counts of this clonotype. The V call is TRBV5-1, the J call TRBJ2-1, with D possibly TRBD2 on 6 matching bases. Per the germline V gene, CDR1 is SGHRS and CDR2 is YFSETQ. Trimming left V 4 bases short and J 8 bases short, with 13 bases between. The CDR3 covers 13 residues. CDR3 in amino acids: CASSNWRAYEQFF. The CDR3, as DNA: TGCGCCAGCAGCAATTGGAGGGCCTATGAGCAGTTCTTC.

This clonotype was observed a few times. The chain couples TRBV5-1 to TRBJ2-2; D is unresolved. The CDR3 totals 13 residues. Germline CDR1 is SGHRS and CDR2 is YFSETQ. Deletions cut 4 bases from V and 7 bases from J, with 11 bases between. The CDR3 here is CASSSQIGGELFF. CDR3 sequence (DNA): TGCGCCAGCAGCAGCCAGATCGGCGGGGAGCTGTTTTTT.

This sequence joins TRBV20-1 and TRBJ2-1; D is possibly TRBD2 (6 bases). V gave up 2 bases and J gave up 1 base, with 15 bases separating them. This CDR3 spans 16 amino acids. Germline loops: CDR1 DFQATT, CDR2 SNEGSKA (reference sequence). CDR3 loop: CSARLAPGGSYNEQFF. The CDR3 bases are TGCAGTGCTAGACTAGCCCCAGGAGGGTCCTACAATGAGCAGTTCTTC.

The chain couples TRBV20-1 to TRBJ2-7; D possibly corresponds to TRBD2 (6 bases). Looked up from germline, CDR1 is DFQATT and CDR2 is SNEGSKA (reference sequence). Between the trimmed V and J ends, which lost 1 base and 7 bases, there was a span of 14 bases. This CDR3 is 13 amino acids long. For the CDR3, the DNA is TGCAGTGCTAGAGTCGAGGGAGGTTTGGAGCAGTACTTC. This codes for CSARVEGGLEQYF.

This clonotype was seen repeatedly, ten times or more. V and J are TRBV7-6 and TRBJ1-3; D is ambiguous. The V and J ends lost 1 base and 0 bases respectively, with 4 bases between them. The CDR3 is made up of 14 amino acids. Germline values: CDR1 SGHVS, CDR2 FNYEAQ. DNA for the CDR3: TGTGCCAGCAGCTTAGAGTTCTCTGGAAACACCATATATTTT. Protein product: CASSLEFSGNTIYF.

There are a few counts of this clonotype. This chain uses TRBV3-1 with TRBJ2-3; perhaps TRBD1 as D (5 bases). CDR1 is LGHDT and CDR2 is YNNKEL in the germline V gene (reference sequence). The CDR3 loop spans 15 amino acids. V gave up 1 base and J gave up 3 bases, with 11 bases separating them. CDR3 residues: CASSQGIRATDTQYF. The CDR3 DNA reads as TGTGCCAGCAGCCAAGGAATCAGGGCGACAGATACGCAGTATTTT.

This clonotype was counted at least ten times. The rearrangement links TRBV6-1 to TRBJ2-2; TRBD2 aligns across 14 bases. The CDR3 runs 21 residues. With V trimmed by 5 bases and J by 2 bases, 16 bases remained unmatched. The germline V gene encodes CDR1 MNHNS and CDR2 SASEGT. DNA of the CDR3: TGTGCCAGCAGTCAAGGGACTAGCGGGAGAGTCCACGTATTTAACACCGGGGAGCTGTTTTTT. The encoded protein is CASSQGTSGRVHVFNTGELFF.

At least ten counts were recorded for this clonotype. The CDR3 nucleotides read TGTGCCAGCAGTTTGGAGGACTTCCCCCCAAACACCGGGGAGCTGTTTTTT. It translates to CASSLEDFPPNTGELFF. This chain joins TRBV12-3 or TRBV12-4 and TRBJ2-2, with a weak D call TRBD2 (5 bases). The CDR3 runs 17 residues. V was trimmed by 3 bases and J by 2 bases, leaving 16 bases between them.

In DNA form, the CDR3 reads TGTGCCAGCAGCTTACTGGCTAGCTTTCACGAGCAGTACTTC. Translation gives CASSLLASFHEQYF. V gene TRBV7-9 combines with J gene TRBJ2-7; possibly TRBD2 for D (5 bases). The CDR3 contains 14 residues. Germline-derived CDR1 and CDR2 are SEHNR and FQNEAQ (reference sequence). The ends were cut back, 2 bases at V and 5 bases at J, with 13 bases in the middle.

V and J are TRBV18 and TRBJ1-4; D uncertain. The V end lost 6 bases, the J end lost 2 bases, and 16 bases lay between the germline ends. The CDR3 is 16 amino acids. CDR1 is KGHSH and CDR2 is LQKENI in the germline V gene. CDR3 in amino acids: CASSSKTGSTNEKLFF. CDR3 sequence (DNA): TGTGCCAGCTCTTCGAAGACCGGGAGCACTAATGAAAAACTGTTTTTT.

This clonotype was seen a handful of times. This rearrangement joins TRBV29-1 to TRBJ2-7; no firm D call. V gave up 7 bases and J gave up 0 bases, with 10 bases separating them. The CDR3 is 12 residues long. Germline CDR1 and CDR2: SQVTM and ANQGSEA. CDR3 in DNA: TGCAGCGCCGTCGACCCCTCCTACGAGCAGTACTTC. Protein sequence: CSAVDPSYEQYF.

This clonotype has only a few counts. The chain uses TRBV29-1 and TRBJ2-5; the match to TRBD1 covers 9 bases. Germline lookup yields CDR1 SQVTM and CDR2 ANQGSEA. This CDR3 region has 15 residues. Trimming took 4 bases from V and 5 from J; bases not matched to a gene: 11. CDR3 residues: CSVAKTGGRGETQYF. CDR3 sequence (DNA): TGCAGCGTTGCGAAGACAGGGGGAAGAGGGGAGACCCAGTACTTC.

The sample holds many counts of this clonotype. V and J are TRBV10-2 and TRBJ2-1; 14 bases map to TRBD2. Germline V gene data show CDR1 as WSHSY and CDR2 as SAAADI. This CDR3 has 18 amino acids. The V segment lost 8 bases and the J segment 0 bases; nucleotides outside the gene matches: 9. The CDR3 loop reads CASGSLTSGRGSYNEQFF. CDR3 in DNA: TGCGCCAGCGGATCATTGACTAGCGGGAGGGGCTCCTACAATGAGCAGTTCTTC.

This clonotype was seen ten or more times. The V call is TRBV20-1, the J call TRBJ1-2, with a tentative D call TRBD1 (5 bases). CDR3 size: 13 residues. Per germline, CDR1 DFQATT and CDR2 SNEGSKA (reference sequence). Trimming stripped 0 bases from V and 7 bases from J, with 12 bases between. CDR3 region: CSARDMGGSGYTF. In DNA form, the CDR3 reads TGCAGTGCTAGAGATATGGGGGGTTCTGGCTACACCTTC.

The rearrangement joins TRBV11-2 to TRBJ2-7; tentatively, D is TRBD1 (6 bases). Trimming took 5 bases from V and 3 from J, leaving 14 bases between them. CDR1 is SGHAT, CDR2 FQNNGV, per germline. The CDR3 sequence is 14 residues long. The CDR3, as DNA: TGTGCCAGCAGCAAAGGTCGACAGGACTACGAGCAGTACTTC. Amino acid sequence: CASSKGRQDYEQYF. The whole variable domain, remainder taken from reference TRBV11-2 and TRBJ2-7, is EAGVAQSPRYKIIEKRQSVAFWCNPISGHATLYWYQQILGQGPKLLIQFQNNGVVDDSQLPKDRFSAERLKGVDSTLKIQPAKLEDSAVYLCASSKGRQDYEQYFGPGTRLTVT.

The V and J genes are TRBV5-5 and TRBJ2-2; TRBD2 matches at 10 bases. CDR1 is SGHKS and CDR2 is YYEKEE in the germline V gene (reference sequence). This CDR3 is 14 amino acids long. With V trimmed by 7 bases and J by 11 bases, 11 bases remained unmatched. The CDR3: CASRLAGGPVELFF. CDR3 coding DNA: TGTGCCAGCCGATTAGCGGGAGGCCCGGTCGAGCTGTTTTTT. Full variable domain (missing parts from reference TRBV5-5 and TRBJ2-2): DAGVTQSPTHLIKTRGQQVTLRCSPISGHKSVSWYQQVLGQGPQFIFQYYEKEERGRGNFPDRFSARQFPNYSSELNVNALLLGDSALYLCASRLAGGPVELFFGEGSRLTVL.